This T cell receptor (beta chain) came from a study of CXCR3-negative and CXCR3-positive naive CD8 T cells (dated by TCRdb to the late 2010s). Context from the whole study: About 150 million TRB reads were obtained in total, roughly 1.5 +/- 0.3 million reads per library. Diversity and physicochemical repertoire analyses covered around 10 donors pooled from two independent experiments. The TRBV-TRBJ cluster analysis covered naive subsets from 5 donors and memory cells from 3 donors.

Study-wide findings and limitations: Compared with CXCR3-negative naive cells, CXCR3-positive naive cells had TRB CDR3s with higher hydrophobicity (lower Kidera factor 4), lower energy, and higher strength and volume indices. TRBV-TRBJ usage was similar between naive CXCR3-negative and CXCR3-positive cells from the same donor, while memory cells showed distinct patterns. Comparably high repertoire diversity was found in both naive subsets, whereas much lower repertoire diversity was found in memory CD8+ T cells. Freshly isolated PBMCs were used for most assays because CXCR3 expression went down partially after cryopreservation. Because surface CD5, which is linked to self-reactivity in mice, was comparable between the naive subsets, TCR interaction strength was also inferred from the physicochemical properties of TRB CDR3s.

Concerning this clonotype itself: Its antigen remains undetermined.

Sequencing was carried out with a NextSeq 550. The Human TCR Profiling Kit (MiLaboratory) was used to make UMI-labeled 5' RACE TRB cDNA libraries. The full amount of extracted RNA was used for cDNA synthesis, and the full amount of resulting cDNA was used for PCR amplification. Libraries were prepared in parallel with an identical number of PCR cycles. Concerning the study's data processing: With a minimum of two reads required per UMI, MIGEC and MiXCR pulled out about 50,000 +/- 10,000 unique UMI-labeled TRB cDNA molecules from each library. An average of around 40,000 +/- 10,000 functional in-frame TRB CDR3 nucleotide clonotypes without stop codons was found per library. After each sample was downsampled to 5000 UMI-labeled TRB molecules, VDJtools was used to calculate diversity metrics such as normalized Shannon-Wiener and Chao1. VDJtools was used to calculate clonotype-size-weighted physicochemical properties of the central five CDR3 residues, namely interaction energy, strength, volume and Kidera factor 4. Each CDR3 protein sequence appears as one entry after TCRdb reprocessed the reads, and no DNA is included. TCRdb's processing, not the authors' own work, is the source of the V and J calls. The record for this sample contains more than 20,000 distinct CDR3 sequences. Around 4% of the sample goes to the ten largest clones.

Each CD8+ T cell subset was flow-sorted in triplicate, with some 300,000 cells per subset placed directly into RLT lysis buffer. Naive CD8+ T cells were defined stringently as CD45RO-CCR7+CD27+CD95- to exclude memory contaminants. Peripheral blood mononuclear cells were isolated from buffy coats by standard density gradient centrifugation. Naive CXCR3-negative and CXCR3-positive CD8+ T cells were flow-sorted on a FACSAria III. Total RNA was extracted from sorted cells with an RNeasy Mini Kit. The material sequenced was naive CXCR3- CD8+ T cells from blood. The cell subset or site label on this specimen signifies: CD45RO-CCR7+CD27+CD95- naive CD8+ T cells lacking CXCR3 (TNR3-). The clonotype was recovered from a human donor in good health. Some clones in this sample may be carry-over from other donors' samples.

The CDR3 reads as follows: CSSWSGPITEAFF. The sequence links TRBV20-1 to TRBJ1-1. The CDR3 goes from the cysteine to the phenylalanine over 13 residues. No DNA sequence is on record. The germline V gene (reference sequence) provides CDR1 DFQATT and CDR2 SNEGSKA.